These T cell receptor beta chains were read from a single sample in a study of blood T cell repertoires in COVID-19. The protocol was immunoSEQ multiplex PCR, while the TCRdb copy is restricted to in-frame clones and leaves out a portion. The table shows 150,000 or so clones, with roughly 88% occurring only once. Sequenced input: peripheral blood. These receptors all come from a man between 60 and 75 years old with COVID-19, enrolled during active disease. CDR3s leave out the opening cysteine and the closing phenylalanine or tryptophan.

j_call | v_call | cdr3_aa
TRBJ2-5 | TRBV21-1 | ASSNGEIQETQY
TRBJ1-4 | TRBV9 | ASSARGSNEKLF
TRBJ1-2 | TRBV5-4 | ASSLAGQPYGYT
TRBJ1-5 | TRBV6-5 | ASSSTGSNQPQH
TRBJ1-2 | TRBV14 | ASSQNQRSGYGYT
TRBJ2-1 | TRBV15 | ATSRDLASGSYNEQF
TRBJ2-1 | TRBV24-1 | ATSDFYRVGEQF
TRBJ1-2 | TRBV5-1 | ASSFQGTAANYGYT
TRBJ2-4 | TRBV19 | ASSRDDRGNIQY
TRBJ2-2 | TRBV19 | ASKRTGLTNTGELF
TRBJ2-5 | TRBV3-1/TRBV3-2 | ASSPTGSKETQY